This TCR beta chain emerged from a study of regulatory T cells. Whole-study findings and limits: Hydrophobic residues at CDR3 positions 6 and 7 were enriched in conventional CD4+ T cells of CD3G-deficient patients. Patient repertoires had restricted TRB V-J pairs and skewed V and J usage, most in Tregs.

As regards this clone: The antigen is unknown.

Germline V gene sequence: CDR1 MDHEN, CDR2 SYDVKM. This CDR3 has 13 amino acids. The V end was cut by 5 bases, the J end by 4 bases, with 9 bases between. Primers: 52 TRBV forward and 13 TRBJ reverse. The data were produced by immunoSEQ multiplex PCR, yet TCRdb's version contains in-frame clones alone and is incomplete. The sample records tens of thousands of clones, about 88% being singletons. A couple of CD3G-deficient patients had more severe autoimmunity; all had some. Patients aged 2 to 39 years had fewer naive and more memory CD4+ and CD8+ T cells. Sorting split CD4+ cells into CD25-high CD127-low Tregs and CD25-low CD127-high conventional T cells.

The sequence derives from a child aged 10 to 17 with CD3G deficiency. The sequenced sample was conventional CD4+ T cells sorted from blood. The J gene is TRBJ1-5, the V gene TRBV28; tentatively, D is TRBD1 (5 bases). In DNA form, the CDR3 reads TGTGCCAGCAGTCGTGAGGGGAATCAGCCCCAGCATTTT. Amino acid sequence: CASSREGNQPQHF.